This is a list of T cell receptor beta chains from one sample in a study of T cell responses to AZD1222 COVID-19 vaccine. The table came from immunoSEQ multiplex PCR; TCRdb's copy has only in-frame clones and leaves some out. The sample holds 90,000 to 100,000 clones, around 89% seen once. The starting material was peripheral blood, obtained on day 0 of AZD1222 vaccination. These receptors originate from an adult in good health. Both conserved end residues are part of each CDR3.

CDR3aa: CASTNRPGGWPEAFF
v_gene: TRBV28

CDR3aa: CASSPSEGTVEAFF
v_gene: TRBV18

CDR3aa: CASSLVPRAKNIQYF
v_gene: TRBV7-2

CDR3aa: CASRTGGTQYF
v_gene: TRBV28

CDR3aa: CASSWDSLGTEAFF
v_gene: TRBV18

CDR3aa: CASSYYLRDSEAFF
v_gene: TRBV7-2

CDR3aa: CASSLEGGRHRTGNTIYF
v_gene: TRBV5-1

CDR3aa: CASSTLTSYNEQFF
v_gene: TRBV19

CDR3aa: CASSPSGGQRNSPLHF
v_gene: TRBV18

CDR3aa: CASSLQASSGNTIYF
v_gene: TRBV28

CDR3aa: CATAPGWGAKNIQYF
v_gene: TRBV28

CDR3aa: CASAGQGFQPQHF
v_gene: TRBV28

CDR3aa: CASSLSAGFGSYNSPLHF
v_gene: TRBV28

CDR3aa: CASANPDSPRFF
v_gene: TRBV12-5

CDR3aa: CSAYTGYGYTF
v_gene: TRBV20-1

CDR3aa: CASSPRTISYEQYF
v_gene: TRBV6-5

CDR3aa: CASSYWGSNTGELFF
v_gene: TRBV6-5